This T cell receptor beta chain emerged from a study of blood T cell repertoires in COVID-19. Overall study context: Sites in the United States, Italy and Spain provided acute and convalescent COVID-19 samples. In each case, the material was cDNA or gDNA derived from T cells, B-cell-depleted T cells, or PBMCs.

TCRdb's table, derived via immunoSEQ multiplex PCR, lists solely in-frame clones and lacks some. The table records fewer than 250,000 clones, about 82% of them present only once. Germline V lookup: CDR1 SEHNR, CDR2 FQNEAQ (reference sequence). Trimming cost V 5 bases and J 0 bases, with 13 bases left between them. The length of the CDR3 is 15 residues. Participants reported their clinical history, and cohort assignment relied on those reports. The rearrangement joins TRBV7-9 to TRBJ1-2; the D is unclear. This clonotype was obtained from a woman in her forties or fifties who had recovered from COVID-19. The sequencing input was PBMCs or T cells enriched from blood (not recorded which). DNA for the CDR3: TGTGCCAGCAGCCCCGTCACTACCTCTAACTATGGCTACACCTTC. Protein: CASSPVTTSNYGYTF.